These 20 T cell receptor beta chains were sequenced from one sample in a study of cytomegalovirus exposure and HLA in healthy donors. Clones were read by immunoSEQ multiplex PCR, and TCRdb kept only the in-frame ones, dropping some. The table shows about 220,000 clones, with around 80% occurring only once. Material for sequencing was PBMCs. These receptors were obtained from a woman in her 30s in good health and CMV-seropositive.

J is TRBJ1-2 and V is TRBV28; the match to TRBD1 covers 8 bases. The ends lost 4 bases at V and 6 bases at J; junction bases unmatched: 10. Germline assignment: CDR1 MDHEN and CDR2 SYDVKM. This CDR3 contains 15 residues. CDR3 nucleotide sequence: TGTGCCAGCAGTTCATTCCGAGGACAGGGAGATGGCTACACCTTC. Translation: CASSSFRGQGDGYTF.

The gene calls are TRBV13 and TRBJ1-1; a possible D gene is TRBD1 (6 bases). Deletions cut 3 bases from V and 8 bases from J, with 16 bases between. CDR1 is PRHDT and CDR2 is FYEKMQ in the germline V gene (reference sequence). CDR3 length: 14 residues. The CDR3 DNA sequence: TGTGCCAGCAGCTTGAACAGGGCATCCGGGGAAGCTTTCTTT. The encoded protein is CASSLNRASGEAFF. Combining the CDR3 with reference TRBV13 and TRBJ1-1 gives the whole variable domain AAGVIQSPRHLIKEKRETATLKCYPIPRHDTVYWYQQGPGQDPQFLISFYEKMQSDKGSIPDRFSAQQFSDYHSELNMSSLELGDSALYFCASSLNRASGEAFFGQGTRLTVV.

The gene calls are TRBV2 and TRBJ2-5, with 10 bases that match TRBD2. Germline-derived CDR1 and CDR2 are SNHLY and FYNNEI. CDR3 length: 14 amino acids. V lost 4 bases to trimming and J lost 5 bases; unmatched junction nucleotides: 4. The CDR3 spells CASSVSSGSETQYF. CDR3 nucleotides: TGTGCCAGCAGTGTATCTAGCGGGAGTGAGACCCAGTACTTC.

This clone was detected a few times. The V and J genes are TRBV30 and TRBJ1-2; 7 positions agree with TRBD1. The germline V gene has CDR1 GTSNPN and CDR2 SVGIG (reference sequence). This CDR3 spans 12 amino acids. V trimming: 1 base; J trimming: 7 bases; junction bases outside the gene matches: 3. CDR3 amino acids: CAWSEGGFGYTF. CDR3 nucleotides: TGTGCCTGGAGTGAAGGGGGCTTTGGCTACACCTTC.

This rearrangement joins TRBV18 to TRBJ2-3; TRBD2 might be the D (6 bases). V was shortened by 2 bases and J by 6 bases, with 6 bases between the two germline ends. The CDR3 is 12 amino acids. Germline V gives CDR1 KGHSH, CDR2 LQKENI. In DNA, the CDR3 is TGTGCCAGCTCACCAGCGGGGGATACGCAGTATTTT. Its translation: CASSPAGDTQYF. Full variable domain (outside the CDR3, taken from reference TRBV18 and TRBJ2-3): NAGVMQNPRHLVRRRGQEARLRCSPMKGHSHVYWYRQLPEEGLKFMVYLQKENIIDESGMPKERFSAEFPKEGPSILRIQQVVRGDSAAYFCASSPAGDTQYFGPGTRLTVL.

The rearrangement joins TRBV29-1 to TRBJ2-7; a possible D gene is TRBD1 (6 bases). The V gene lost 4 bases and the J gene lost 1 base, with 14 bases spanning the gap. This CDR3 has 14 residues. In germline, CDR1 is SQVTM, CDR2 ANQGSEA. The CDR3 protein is CSVALRGQSYEQYF. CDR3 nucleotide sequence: TGCAGCGTTGCACTCAGGGGACAATCCTACGAGCAGTACTTC.

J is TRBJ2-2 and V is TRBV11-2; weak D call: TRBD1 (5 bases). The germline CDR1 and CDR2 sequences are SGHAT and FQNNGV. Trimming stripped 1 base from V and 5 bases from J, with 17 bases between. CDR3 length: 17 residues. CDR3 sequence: CASSLGGRVLNTGELFF. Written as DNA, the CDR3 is TGTGCCAGCAGCTTAGGGGGCAGGGTCCTGAATACCGGGGAGCTGTTTTTT.

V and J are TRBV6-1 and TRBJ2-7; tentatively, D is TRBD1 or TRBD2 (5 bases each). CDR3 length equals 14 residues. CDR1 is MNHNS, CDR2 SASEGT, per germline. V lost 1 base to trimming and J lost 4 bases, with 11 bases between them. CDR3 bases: TGTGCCAGCAGTGAAGTTGGGGGAAGGTACGAGCAGTACTTC. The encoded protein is CASSEVGGRYEQYF.

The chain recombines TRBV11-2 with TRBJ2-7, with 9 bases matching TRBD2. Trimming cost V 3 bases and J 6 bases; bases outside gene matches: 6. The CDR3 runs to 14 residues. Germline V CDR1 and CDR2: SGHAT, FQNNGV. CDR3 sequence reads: CASSFLAGDGEQYF. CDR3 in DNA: TGTGCCAGCAGCTTTTTAGCGGGGGACGGCGAGCAGTACTTC.

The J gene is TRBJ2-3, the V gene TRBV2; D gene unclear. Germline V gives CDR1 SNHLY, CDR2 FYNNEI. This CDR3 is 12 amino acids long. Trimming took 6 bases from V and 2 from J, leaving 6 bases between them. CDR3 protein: CASRRNTDTQYF. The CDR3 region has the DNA TGTGCCAGCAGACGGAACACAGATACGCAGTATTTT. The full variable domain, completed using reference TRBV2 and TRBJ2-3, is EPEVTQTPSHQVTQMGQEVILRCVPISNHLYFYWYRQILGQKVEFLVSFYNNEISEKSEIFDDQFSVERPDGSNFTLKIRSTKLEDSAMYFCASRRNTDTQYFGPGTRLTVL.

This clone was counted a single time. This CDR3 is CASSFWAGTGNTEAFF. CDR3 nucleotides: TGTGCCAGCAGCTTTTGGGCCGGGACAGGGAACACTGAAGCTTTCTTT. V is TRBV7-2 and J is TRBJ1-1, with TRBD1 identical over 8 bases. V trimming: 3 bases; J trimming: 1 base; junction bases outside the gene matches: 7. Per the germline V gene, CDR1 is SGHTA and CDR2 is FQGNSA. There are 16 residues in the CDR3.

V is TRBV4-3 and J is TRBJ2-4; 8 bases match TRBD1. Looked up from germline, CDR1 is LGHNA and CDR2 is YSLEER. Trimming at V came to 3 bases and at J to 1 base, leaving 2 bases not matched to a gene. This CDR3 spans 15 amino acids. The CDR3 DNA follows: TGCGCCAGCAGCCACGGACAGGGTGCCAAAAACATTCAGTACTTC. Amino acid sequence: CASSHGQGAKNIQYF.

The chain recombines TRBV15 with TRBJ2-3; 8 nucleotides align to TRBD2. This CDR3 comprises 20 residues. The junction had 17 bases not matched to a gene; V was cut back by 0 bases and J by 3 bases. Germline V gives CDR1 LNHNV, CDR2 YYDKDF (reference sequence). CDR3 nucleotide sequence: TGTGCCACCAGCAGAGATCGAGGACTAGCTCCCTCGAAACAAACAGATACGCAGTATTTT. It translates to CATSRDRGLAPSKQTDTQYF.

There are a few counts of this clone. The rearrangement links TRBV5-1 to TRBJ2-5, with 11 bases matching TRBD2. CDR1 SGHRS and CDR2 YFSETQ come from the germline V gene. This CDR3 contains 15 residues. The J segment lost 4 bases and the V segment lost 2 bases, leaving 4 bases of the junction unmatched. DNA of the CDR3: TGCGCCAGCAGCTTACTAGCGGGAGTTGGAGAGACCCAGTACTTC. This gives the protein CASSLLAGVGETQYF.

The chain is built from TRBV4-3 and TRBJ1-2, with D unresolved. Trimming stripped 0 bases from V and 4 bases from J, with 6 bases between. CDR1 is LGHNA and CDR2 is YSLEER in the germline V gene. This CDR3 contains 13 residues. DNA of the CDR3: TGCGCCAGCAGCCAAGACAGGATCTATGGCTACACCTTC. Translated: CASSQDRIYGYTF.

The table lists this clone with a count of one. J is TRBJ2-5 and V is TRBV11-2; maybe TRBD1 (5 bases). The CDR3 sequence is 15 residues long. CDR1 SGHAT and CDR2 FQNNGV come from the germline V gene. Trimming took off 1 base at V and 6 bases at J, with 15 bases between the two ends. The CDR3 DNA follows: TGTGCCAGCAGCTTAGTCTGGGGCAGCCTGCAGACCCAGTACTTC. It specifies CASSLVWGSLQTQYF. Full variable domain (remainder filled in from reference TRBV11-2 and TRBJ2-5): EAGVAQSPRYKIIEKRQSVAFWCNPISGHATLYWYQQILGQGPKLLIQFQNNGVVDDSQLPKDRFSAERLKGVDSTLKIQPAKLEDSAVYLCASSLVWGSLQTQYFGPGTRLLVL.

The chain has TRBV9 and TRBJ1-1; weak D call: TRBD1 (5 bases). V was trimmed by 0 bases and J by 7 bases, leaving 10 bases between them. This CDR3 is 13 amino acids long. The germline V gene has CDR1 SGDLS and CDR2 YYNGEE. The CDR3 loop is CASSVGGVGEAFF. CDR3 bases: TGTGCCAGCAGCGTAGGGGGCGTGGGTGAAGCTTTCTTT.

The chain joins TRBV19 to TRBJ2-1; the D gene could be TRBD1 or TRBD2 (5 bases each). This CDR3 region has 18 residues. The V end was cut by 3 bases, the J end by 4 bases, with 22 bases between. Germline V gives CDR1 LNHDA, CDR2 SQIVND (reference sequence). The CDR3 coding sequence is TGTGCCAGTAGTATCCACCTAGAGCAGGGAGAAGGGTACAATGAGCAGTTCTTC. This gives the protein CASSIHLEQGEGYNEQFF.

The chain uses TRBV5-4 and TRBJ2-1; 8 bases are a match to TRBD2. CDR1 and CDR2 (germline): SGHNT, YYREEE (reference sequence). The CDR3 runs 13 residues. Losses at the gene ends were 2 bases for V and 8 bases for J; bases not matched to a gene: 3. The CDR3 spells CASSFTSGDEQFF. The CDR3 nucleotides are TGTGCCAGCAGCTTTACTAGCGGCGATGAGCAGTTCTTC.

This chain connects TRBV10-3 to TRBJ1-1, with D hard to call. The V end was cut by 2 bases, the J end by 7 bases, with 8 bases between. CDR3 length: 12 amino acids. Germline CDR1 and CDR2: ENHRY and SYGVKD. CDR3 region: CAISEGRFEAFF. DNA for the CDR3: TGTGCCATCAGTGAGGGGCGTTTTGAAGCTTTCTTT.